One sample yielded the 4 T cell receptor beta chains listed below, sequenced in a study of shared clonotypes between healthy human individuals. Profiling relied on immunoSEQ multiplex PCR, and the TCRdb table lists in-frame clones only, not all of them. The table has approximately 1,500,000 clones, around 98% seen once. The specimen sequenced was naive CD4+ T cells sorted from blood. Sample subset: CD45RA+ positively selected. The source of these receptors is a young man in good health.

The J gene is TRBJ1-5, the V gene TRBV6-5, with D maybe TRBD1 (5 bases). The germline CDR1 and CDR2 sequences are MNHEY and SVGAGI. Deletions cut 6 bases from V and 9 bases from J, with 12 bases between. The CDR3 runs 12 residues. This chain's CDR3 is CASRGTGGPQHF. The CDR3 nucleotides are TGTGCCAGCAGAGGGACGGGAGGGCCCCAGCATTTT.

This clone was picked up one time. The CDR3 reads CASSLAFNEQFF. The CDR3 DNA is TGTGCCAGCAGTCTAGCCTTTAATGAGCAGTTCTTC. This chain links TRBV28 with TRBJ2-1; D perhaps matches TRBD2 (5 bases). V was trimmed by 5 bases and J by 7 bases, leaving 9 bases between them. Germline V CDR1 and CDR2: MDHEN, SYDVKM. This CDR3 contains 12 residues. The full variable domain, completed using reference TRBV28 and TRBJ2-1, is DVKVTQSSRYLVKRTGEKVFLECVQDMDHENMFWYRQDPGLGLRLIYFSYDVKMKEKGDIPEGYSVSREKKERFSLILESASTNQTSMYLCASSLAFNEQFFGPGTRLTVL.

The chain uses TRBV4-1 and TRBJ2-7; TRBD2 aligns across 10 bases. The V segment lost 0 bases and the J segment 3 bases; nucleotides outside the gene matches: 5. The CDR3 loop spans 16 amino acids. Germline V gene sequence: CDR1 MGHRA, CDR2 YSYEKL. CDR3 sequence reads: CASSQERLAGVYEQYF. CDR3 nucleotide sequence: TGCGCCAGCAGCCAAGAAAGGCTAGCGGGGGTCTACGAGCAGTACTTC.

The rearrangement uses TRBV11-2 and TRBJ2-7; 10 nucleotides agree with TRBD2. This CDR3 comprises 17 residues. With 5 bases clipped from V and 6 bases from J, the junction kept 16 bases outside the gene matches. Germline V CDR1 and CDR2: SGHAT, FQNNGV. The chain's CDR3 is CASSTSRLAGVKREQYF. The CDR3 region has the DNA TGTGCCAGCAGCACGAGCCGCCTAGCGGGAGTGAAGCGCGAGCAGTACTTC.